This TCR beta chain was captured by sequencing in a study of cytomegalovirus exposure and HLA in healthy donors. Study outcomes and limitations: Reports showed the classifier diagnosing cytomegalovirus status with high specificity and sensitivity. Subsequent analysis revealed that first-cohort TCR clusters tended to co-occur in the approximately 120 validation repertoires.

Using immunoSEQ multiplex PCR, the repertoire was profiled, and TCRdb retains in-frame clones only, with some absent. The sample contains 150,000 to 200,000 clones, 75% to 90% of which appear only once. In this sample, this clone turned up once. What it binds is unknown. V was trimmed by 2 bases and J by 0 bases, leaving 6 bases between them. Germline loops: CDR1 SGHRS, CDR2 YFSETQ. The CDR3 is 13 amino acids. What was sequenced was PBMCs. This clonotype was sampled from a man aged 18 to 29 in good health and CMV-seropositive. The V and J genes are TRBV5-1 and TRBJ2-7; D remains unclear. CDR3 sequence: CASSFLSSYEQYF. The DNA of the CDR3 is TGCGCCAGCAGCTTTTTGAGCTCCTACGAGCAGTACTTC.